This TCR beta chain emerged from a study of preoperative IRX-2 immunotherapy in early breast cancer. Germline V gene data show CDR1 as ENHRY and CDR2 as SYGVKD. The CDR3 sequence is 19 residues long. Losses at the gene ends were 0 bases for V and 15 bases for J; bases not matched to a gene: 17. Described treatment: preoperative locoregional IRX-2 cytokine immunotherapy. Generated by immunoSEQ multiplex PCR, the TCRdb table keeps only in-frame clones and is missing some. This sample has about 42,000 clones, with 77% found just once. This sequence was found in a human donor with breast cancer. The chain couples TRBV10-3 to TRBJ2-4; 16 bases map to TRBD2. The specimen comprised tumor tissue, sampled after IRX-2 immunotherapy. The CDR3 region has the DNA TGTGCCATCAGTGAGTCCACAGCCGGGACTAGCGGGAGGGTATCCGCTAGGTACTTC. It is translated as CAISESTAGTSGRVSARYF.